This T cell receptor beta chain was sequenced in a study of T cells after yellow fever vaccination. Study results and limitations: A large majority of primary-vaccination clones showed up again after the booster (approximately 95% CD4, 75% to 90% CD8).

TCRdb reprocessed the 5' RACE reads via MiXCR and lists one record per CDR3 protein. Counted here are roughly 100,000 distinct CDR3 sequences, 8.9% occurring once; the ten biggest clones make up 16%. Germline loops: CDR1 MNHEY, CDR2 SMNVEV (reference sequence). The CDR3 length is 17 residues. J lost 2 bases, V lost 5 bases, and 7 bases had no gene match. Ten or more counts support this clonotype. The TCR sequence derives from a man aged 18 to 29 who received the YFV17D yellow fever vaccine. The sequenced sample was CD8+ T cells not binding an NS4B(214-222) dextramer, sorted from PBMCs, obtained around 14 days after the first yellow fever vaccination. The chain couples TRBV27 to TRBJ2-3, with 13 bases identical to TRBD2. CDR3 loop: CASSMRLAGGITDTQYF. CDR3 DNA sequence: TGTGCCAGCAGTATGCGACTAGCGGGGGGCATCACAGATACGCAGTATTTT.